Below, 26 T cell receptor beta chains from the same sample are listed, as sequenced in a study of CD8+ T cells in alopecia areata. RNA was extracted and reverse transcribed into cDNA as the sequencing template. Sequenced by immunoSEQ multiplex PCR; TCRdb stores in-frame clones only, minus some. The sample contains 80,000 to 100,000 clones, about 40% of which appear only once. The treatment denotes: oral pan-JAK inhibitor, 5-10 mg twice daily. Sequencing was performed on CD8+ T cells sorted from blood, taken at week 24, from a patient treated with tofacitinib. These receptor sequences come from a human donor with alopecia areata.

V and J are TRBV6-1 and TRBJ1-2; D call uncertain. Trimming left V 2 bases short and J 3 bases short, with 19 bases between. Germline-derived CDR1 and CDR2 are MNHNS and SASEGT. The CDR3 is made up of 17 amino acids. CDR3 in DNA: TGTGCCAGCAGTGAACAACTCACCACAATGCGCGACTATGGCTACACCTTC. It yields the protein CASSEQLTTMRDYGYTF.

This clone occurred a few times. The J gene is TRBJ2-1, the V gene TRBV5-1; tentatively, D is TRBD2 (6 bases). The germline gives CDR1 SGHRS, CDR2 YFSETQ. CDR3 length: 14 residues. Trimming shortened V by 4 bases and J by 6 bases, and 14 bases separated the two germline ends. The CDR3 loop reads CASSDRDFPNEQFF. The CDR3 nucleotides read TGCGCCAGCAGCGATAGGGACTTCCCCAATGAGCAGTTCTTC.

This chain connects TRBV4-1 to TRBJ2-5; 7 bases match TRBD2. This CDR3 has 14 amino acids. Germline CDR1 MGHRA, CDR2 YSYEKL. J gave up 5 bases and V 1 base, and 4 bases lay outside the gene matches. The CDR3 DNA sequence: TGCGCCAGCAGCCAAGTAGCGGGCCGGGAGACCCAGTACTTC. This sequence encodes CASSQVAGRETQYF.

CDR3 bases: TGTGCCAGCGGACTGGGTGGTTTCGAGGCTTTCTTT. Its translation is CASGLGGFEAFF. V usage is TRBV5-4 and J usage is TRBJ1-1, with D hard to call. In germline, CDR1 is SGHNT, CDR2 YYREEE (reference sequence). V lost 7 bases and J lost 11, with 18 bases in between. The CDR3 spans 12 residues. Using reference TRBV5-4 and TRBJ1-1 for the parts outside the CDR3, the full variable domain is ETGVTQSPTHLIKTRGQQVTLRCSSQSGHNTVSWYQQALGQGPQFIFQYYREEENGRGNFPPRFSGLQFPNYSSELNVNALELDDSALYLCASGLGGFEAFFGQGTRLTVV.

This chain joins TRBV9 and TRBJ2-1; possible D gene TRBD1, 6 bases. CDR1 SGDLS and CDR2 YYNGEE come from the germline V gene. The CDR3 runs 15 residues. Trimming removed 4 bases from V and 2 bases from J, with 13 bases in between. The DNA of the CDR3 is TGTGCCAGCAGCCAAGGTCAGGGGCCCTACAATGAGCAGTTCTTC. The encoded protein is CASSQGQGPYNEQFF.

The J gene is TRBJ2-2, the V gene TRBV27; 12 bases fit TRBD2. J was trimmed by 5 bases and V by 2 bases; bases with no gene match: 6. The CDR3 covers 17 residues. In germline, CDR1 is MNHEY, CDR2 SMNVEV (reference sequence). The CDR3 nucleotides read TGTGCCAGCAGTTTAGGCCTAGCGGGAGGGCCTACCGGGGAGCTGTTTTTT. It is translated as CASSLGLAGGPTGELFF.

The gene calls are TRBV30 and TRBJ2-7, with D perhaps matching TRBD1 (5 bases). CDR3 length: 12 residues. Between the trimmed V and J ends, which lost 3 bases and 6 bases, there was a span of 12 bases. From germline, CDR1 is GTSNPN and CDR2 SVGIG (reference sequence). The CDR3 DNA is TGTGCCTGGAGGCGACAGACCGGCGAGCAGTACTTC. It yields the protein CAWRRQTGEQYF.

This clone was recorded once. The chain employs TRBV30 and TRBJ2-3; 10 nucleotides match TRBD1. Germline CDR1 and CDR2: GTSNPN and SVGIG (reference sequence). The V segment lost 2 bases and the J segment 7 bases; nucleotides outside the gene matches: 6. This CDR3 spans 14 amino acids. CDR3 nucleotide sequence: TGTGCCTGGAGTATAGGGACAGGGGCGAATACGCAGTATTTT. Translated, it gives CAWSIGTGANTQYF.

This chain uses TRBV5-1 with TRBJ2-7, with 7 bases fitting TRBD2. The CDR3 length is 14 residues. CDR1 is SGHRS and CDR2 is YFSETQ in the germline V gene. J lost 1 base, V lost 4 bases, and 5 bases had no gene match. DNA of the CDR3: TGCGCCAGCAGCATAGCGGGCCGATCCTACGAGCAGTACTTC. As protein: CASSIAGRSYEQYF.

This rearrangement joins TRBV7-9 to TRBJ2-7; no firm D call. V gave up 4 bases and J gave up 7 bases, with 20 bases separating them. The CDR3 length is 15 residues. CDR1 is SEHNR and CDR2 is FQNEAQ in the germline V gene (reference sequence). CDR3 loop: CASSSTRSDLLEQYF. CDR3 DNA sequence: TGTGCCAGCAGCTCTACTCGATCCGACCTTCTGGAGCAGTACTTC.

The rearrangement joins TRBV7-2 to TRBJ1-2; TRBD1 is a possible D gene (5 bases). Per germline, CDR1 SGHTA and CDR2 FQGNSA. CDR3 length: 14 amino acids. The V gene lost 1 base and the J gene lost 4 bases, with 10 bases spanning the gap. The CDR3 is CASSLVGATYGYTF. DNA for the CDR3: TGTGCCAGCAGCTTAGTCGGGGCTACCTATGGCTACACCTTC. Together with reference TRBV7-2 and TRBJ1-2, the CDR3 gives the full variable domain: GAGVSQSPSNKVTEKGKDVELRCDPISGHTALYWYRQSLGQGLEFLIYFQGNSAPDKSGLPSDRFSAERTGGSVSTLTIQRTQQEDSAVYLCASSLVGATYGYTFGSGTRLTVV.

This chain uses TRBV9 with TRBJ1-3; D gene uncertain. The germline gives CDR1 SGDLS, CDR2 YYNGEE. This CDR3 spans 13 amino acids. V lost 4 bases and J 0 bases, leaving 5 bases between the germline ends. The CDR3 DNA is TGTGCCAGCAGCCCAAGCTCTGGAAACACCATATATTTT. Residues: CASSPSSGNTIYF.

This clone came up a few times. The rearrangement joins TRBV7-8 to TRBJ1-2; D is uncertain. The length of the CDR3 is 15 residues. Germline CDR1 SGHVS, CDR2 FQNEAQ. Trimming pared 5 bases from V and 1 base from J, leaving 14 bases between. This chain's CDR3 is CASSIGAAHNYGYTF. The CDR3 DNA reads as TGTGCCAGCAGCATCGGTGCAGCCCATAACTATGGCTACACCTTC.

V and J are TRBV5-6 and TRBJ2-7; the match to TRBD2 covers 9 bases. Germline V CDR1 and CDR2: SGHDT, YYEEEE. J lost 3 bases, V lost 0 bases, and 7 bases had no gene match. The CDR3 runs to 16 residues. The CDR3 DNA reads TGTGCCAGCAGCTTGGCCCGGCGGGAGGGCCTCTACGAGCAGTACTTC. Translation gives CASSLARREGLYEQYF.

The chain combines TRBV5-4 with TRBJ2-7, with TRBD1 matching 10 bases. The CDR3 is made up of 15 amino acids. Germline loops: CDR1 SGHNT, CDR2 YYREEE (reference sequence). Trimming removed 3 bases from V and 5 bases from J; junction bases left unmatched: 8. The CDR3 nucleotides read TGTGCCAGCAGCTCCCGGGACAGGGGTCGGGACGAGCAGTACTTC. Translating gives CASSSRDRGRDEQYF.

The chain uses TRBV5-4 and TRBJ1-5, with D possibly being TRBD1 (5 bases). The V gene's germline CDR1 is SGHNT and CDR2 YYREEE (reference sequence). CDR3 length: 14 amino acids. Trimming took off 0 bases at V and 5 bases at J, with 9 bases between the two ends. CDR3 bases: TGTGCCAGCAGCTTGGAGGGGAGGGATCAGCCCCAGCATTTT. The encoded protein is CASSLEGRDQPQHF.

This rearrangement joins TRBV30 to TRBJ2-7; TRBD1 might be the D (6 bases). Trimming removed 2 bases from V and 4 bases from J, with 12 bases in between. The CDR3 contains 13 residues. CDR1 and CDR2 (germline): GTSNPN, SVGIG (reference sequence). CDR3 region: CAWSIGQSYEQYF. The CDR3 DNA reads as TGTGCCTGGAGTATCGGACAGAGTTACGAGCAGTACTTC.

V is TRBV9 and J is TRBJ1-2, with 7 bases lining up with TRBD1. The germline CDR1 and CDR2 sequences are SGDLS and YYNGEE. There are 14 residues in the CDR3. With 3 bases clipped from V and 3 bases from J, the junction kept 5 bases outside the gene matches. CDR3 sequence reads: CASSATGAHYGYTF. The CDR3 nucleotides read TGTGCCAGCAGCGCTACAGGGGCCCACTATGGCTACACCTTC.

The chain joins TRBV2 to TRBJ2-6; 7 nucleotides line up with TRBD2. The V gene's germline CDR1 is SNHLY and CDR2 FYNNEI. Trimming removed 1 base from V and 2 bases from J; junction bases left unmatched: 8. The CDR3 has 18 amino acids. CDR3 in amino acids: CASSEGSSGWTGANVLTF. CDR3 coding DNA: TGTGCCAGCAGTGAAGGCTCTAGCGGATGGACTGGGGCCAACGTCCTGACTTTC.

CDR3 sequence: CASSFNRGLDETQYF. The CDR3 region has the DNA TGTGCCAGCAGCTTTAACAGGGGCTTAGATGAGACCCAGTACTTC. The genes are TRBV11-2 and TRBJ2-5, with 7 bases that match TRBD1. With V trimmed by 3 bases and J by 5 bases, 9 bases remained unmatched. Germline assignment: CDR1 SGHAT and CDR2 FQNNGV. The CDR3 runs to 15 residues.

This clone was seen a few times. The chain employs TRBV5-4 and TRBJ2-2; D assignment may be TRBD1 or TRBD2 (5 bases each). V lost 4 bases, J lost 6 bases, and 19 bases lay in between. Germline V CDR1 and CDR2: SGHNT, YYREEE (reference sequence). The CDR3 consists of 16 residues. CDR3 sequence: CASSLSRDLRAGELFF. In DNA, the CDR3 is TGTGCCAGCAGCCTCTCCCGGGACCTCCGGGCCGGGGAGCTGTTTTTT.

This sequence joins TRBV4-1 and TRBJ2-1, with a tentative D call TRBD2 (5 bases). CDR3 size: 14 residues. V was cut by 1 base and J by 5 bases, with 9 bases left in between. Per the germline V gene, CDR1 is MGHRA and CDR2 is YSYEKL. CDR3 DNA: TGCGCCAGCAGCCAAGGAGGGCTGGACAATGAGCAGTTCTTC. It yields the protein CASSQGGLDNEQFF.

This clone occurred a few times. The chain is built from TRBV29-1 and TRBJ2-7, with D hard to call. V was pared by 4 bases and J by 0 bases, with 13 bases between. Per the germline V gene, CDR1 is SQVTM and CDR2 is ANQGSEA. This CDR3 contains 14 residues. The CDR3 is CSVVPGSSSYEQYF. The CDR3, as DNA: TGCAGCGTTGTTCCGGGTTCCAGCTCCTACGAGCAGTACTTC.

The table lists this clone with a few counts. The chain employs TRBV7-9 and TRBJ2-2, with unresolved D. The CDR3 runs 17 residues. Germline-derived CDR1 and CDR2 are SEHNR and FQNEAQ (reference sequence). The V gene lost 5 bases and the J gene lost 0 bases, with 16 bases spanning the gap. The DNA of the CDR3 is TGTGCCAGCAGCGCCAAAATCGTCACGACGAACACCGGGGAGCTGTTTTTT. It is translated as CASSAKIVTTNTGELFF. Full variable domain (remainder filled in from reference TRBV7-9 and TRBJ2-2): DTGVSQNPRHKITKRGQNVTFRCDPISEHNRLYWYRQTLGQGPEFLTYFQNEAQLEKSRLLSDRFSAERPKGSFSTLEIQRTEQGDSAMYLCASSAKIVTTNTGELFFGEGSRLTVL.

The genes are TRBV6-5 and TRBJ2-7, with 8 bases lining up with TRBD2. Trimming removed 6 bases from V and 3 bases from J; junction bases left unmatched: 7. CDR1 and CDR2 (germline): MNHEY, SVGAGI. The CDR3 runs 14 residues. The CDR3 is CASSDGTSIYEQYF. The CDR3 coding sequence is TGTGCCAGCAGCGACGGGACTAGTATCTACGAGCAGTACTTC.

This chain links TRBV9 with TRBJ2-3; 7 bases line up with TRBD1. The CDR3 spans 12 residues. Germline CDR1 reads SGDLS; CDR2 reads YYNGEE. The junction had 2 bases not matched to a gene; V was cut back by 6 bases and J by 4 bases. CDR3 nucleotides: TGTGCCAGCACTCAGGGGGCAGATACGCAGTATTTT. Protein: CASTQGADTQYF. Full variable domain (remainder filled in from reference TRBV9 and TRBJ2-3): DSGVTQTPKHLITATGQRVTLRCSPRSGDLSVYWYQQSLDQGLQFLIQYYNGEERAKGNILERFSAQQFPDLHSELNLSSLELGDSALYFCASTQGADTQYFGPGTRLTVL.